This entry describes one T cell receptor beta chain. The target antigen is unknown. Trimming took 3 bases from V and 7 from J; bases not matched to a gene: 8. CDR1 MNHEY and CDR2 SMNVEV come from the germline V gene (reference sequence). There are 15 residues in the CDR3. These data belong to a study of T cell repertoires in cytomegalovirus infection. From the reads, TCRdb called clonotypes with MiXCR, one entry per CDR3 protein. This table has tens of thousands of distinct CDR3 sequences, roughly 44% appearing once. The V gene is TRBV27, the J gene TRBJ1-1, with TRBD1 identical over 10 bases. The source material was CD8+ T cells from cultured PBMCs, sampled from culture after CMV antigen stimulation. The TCR was taken from a human donor in good health (CMV status not recorded). Some clones in this sample may be carry-over from other donors' samples. The CDR3 reads CASSFLGQGSGEAFF. The CDR3 bases are TGTGCCAGCAGTTTCCTGGGACAGGGGTCCGGTGAAGCTTTCTTT.